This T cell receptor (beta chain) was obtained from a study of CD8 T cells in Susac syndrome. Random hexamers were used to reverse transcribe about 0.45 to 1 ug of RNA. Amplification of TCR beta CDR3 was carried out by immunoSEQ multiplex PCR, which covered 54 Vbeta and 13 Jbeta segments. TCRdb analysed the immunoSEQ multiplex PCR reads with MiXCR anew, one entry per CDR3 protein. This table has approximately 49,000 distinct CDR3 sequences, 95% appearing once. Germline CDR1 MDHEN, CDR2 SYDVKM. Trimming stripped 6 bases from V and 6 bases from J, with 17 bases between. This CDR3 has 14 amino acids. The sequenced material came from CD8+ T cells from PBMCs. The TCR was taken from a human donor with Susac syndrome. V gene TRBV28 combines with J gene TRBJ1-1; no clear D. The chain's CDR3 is CASSWNSGEPEAFF. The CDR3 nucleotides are TGTGCCAGCAGCTGGAATTCCGGGGAACCTGAAGCTTTCTTT. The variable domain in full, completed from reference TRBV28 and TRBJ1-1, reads DVKVTQSSRYLVKRTGEKVFLECVQDMDHENMFWYRQDPGLGLRLIYFSYDVKMKEKGDIPEGYSVSREKKERFSLILESASTNQTSMYLCASSWNSGEPEAFFGQGTRLTVV.